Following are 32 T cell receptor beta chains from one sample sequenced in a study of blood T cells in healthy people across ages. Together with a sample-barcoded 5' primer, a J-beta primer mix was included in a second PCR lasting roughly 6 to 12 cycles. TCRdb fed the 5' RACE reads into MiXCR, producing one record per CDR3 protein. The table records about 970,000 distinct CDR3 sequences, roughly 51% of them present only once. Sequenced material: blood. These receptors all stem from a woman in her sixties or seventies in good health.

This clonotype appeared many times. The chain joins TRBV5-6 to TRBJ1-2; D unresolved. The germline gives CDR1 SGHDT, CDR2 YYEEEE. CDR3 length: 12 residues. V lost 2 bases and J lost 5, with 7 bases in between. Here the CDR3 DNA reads TGTGCCAGCAGCTTCTGGGATTATGGCTACACCTTC. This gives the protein CASSFWDYGYTF. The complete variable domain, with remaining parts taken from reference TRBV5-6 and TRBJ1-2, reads DAGVTQSPTHLIKTRGQQVTLRCSPKSGHDTVSWYQQALGQGPQFIFQYYEEEERQRGNFPDRFSGHQFPNYSSELNVNALLLGDSALYLCASSFWDYGYTFGSGTRLTVV.

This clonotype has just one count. CDR3 bases: TGTGCCAGCAGCTCGCGGGACAACTGGAGGGAGCAGTACTTC. It encodes CASSSRDNWREQYF. The chain has TRBV7-2 and TRBJ2-4; perhaps D is TRBD1 or TRBD2 (6 bases each). Trimming shortened V by 4 bases and J by 13 bases, and 20 bases separated the two germline ends. The CDR3 covers 14 residues. Looked up from germline, CDR1 is SGHTA and CDR2 is FQGNSA.

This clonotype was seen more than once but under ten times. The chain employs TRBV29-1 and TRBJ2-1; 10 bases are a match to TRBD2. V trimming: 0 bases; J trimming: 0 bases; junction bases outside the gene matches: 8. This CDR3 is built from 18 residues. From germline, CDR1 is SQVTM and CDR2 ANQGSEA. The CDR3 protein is CSVEDPSGSRFSYNEQFF. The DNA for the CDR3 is TGCAGCGTTGAAGACCCTAGCGGGAGCCGGTTCTCCTACAATGAGCAGTTCTTC.

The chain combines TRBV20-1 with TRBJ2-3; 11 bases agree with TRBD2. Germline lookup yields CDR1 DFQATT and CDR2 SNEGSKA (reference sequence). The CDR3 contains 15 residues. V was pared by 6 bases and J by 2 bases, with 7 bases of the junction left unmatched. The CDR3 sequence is CSAPGLAEPTDTQYF. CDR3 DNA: TGCAGTGCACCGGGACTAGCGGAACCCACAGATACGCAGTATTTT.

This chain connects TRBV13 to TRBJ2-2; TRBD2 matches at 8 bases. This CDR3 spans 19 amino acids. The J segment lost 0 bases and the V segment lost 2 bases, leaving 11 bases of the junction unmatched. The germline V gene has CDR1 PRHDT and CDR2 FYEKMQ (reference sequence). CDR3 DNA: TGTGCCAGCAGCTTACGGGTTGGGCTAGCGGGTTCGAACACCGGGGAGCTGTTTTTT. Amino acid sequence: CASSLRVGLAGSNTGELFF.

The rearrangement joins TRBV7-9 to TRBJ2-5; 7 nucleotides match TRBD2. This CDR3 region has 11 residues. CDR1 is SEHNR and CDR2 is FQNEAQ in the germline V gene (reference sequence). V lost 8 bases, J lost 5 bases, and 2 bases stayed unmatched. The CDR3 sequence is CASAGEETQYF. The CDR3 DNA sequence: TGTGCCAGCGCGGGGGAGGAGACCCAGTACTTC.

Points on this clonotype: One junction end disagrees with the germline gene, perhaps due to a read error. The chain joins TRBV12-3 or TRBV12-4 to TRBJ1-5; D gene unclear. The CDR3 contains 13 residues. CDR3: CAGSLGGHQPQHF. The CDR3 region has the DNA TGTGCCGGCAGTTTGGGAGGACATCAGCCCCAGCATTTT.

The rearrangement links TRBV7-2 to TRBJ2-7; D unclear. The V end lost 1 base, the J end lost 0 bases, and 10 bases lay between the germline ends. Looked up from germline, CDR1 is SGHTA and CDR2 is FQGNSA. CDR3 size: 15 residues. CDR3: CASSLVPENSYEQYF. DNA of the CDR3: TGTGCCAGCAGCTTAGTGCCGGAGAACTCCTACGAGCAGTACTTC. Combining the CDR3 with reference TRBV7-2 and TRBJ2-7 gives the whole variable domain GAGVSQSPSNKVTEKGKDVELRCDPISGHTALYWYRQSLGQGLEFLIYFQGNSAPDKSGLPSDRFSAERTGGSVSTLTIQRTQQEDSAVYLCASSLVPENSYEQYFGPGTRLTVT.

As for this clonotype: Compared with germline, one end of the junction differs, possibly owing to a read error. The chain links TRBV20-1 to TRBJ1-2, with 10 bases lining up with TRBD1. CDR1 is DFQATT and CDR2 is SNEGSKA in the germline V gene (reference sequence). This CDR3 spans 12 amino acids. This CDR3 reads CGATGQGNGYTF. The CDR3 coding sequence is TGCGGTGCAACGGGACAGGGGAATGGCTACACCTTC.

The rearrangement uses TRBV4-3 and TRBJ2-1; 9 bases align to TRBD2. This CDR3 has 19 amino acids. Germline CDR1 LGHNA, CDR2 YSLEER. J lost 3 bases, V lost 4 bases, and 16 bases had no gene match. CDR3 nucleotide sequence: TGCGCCAGCAGCCTTCAATTCTGGATTAGCGGGAGTAACTACAATGAGCAGTTCTTC. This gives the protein CASSLQFWISGSNYNEQFF.

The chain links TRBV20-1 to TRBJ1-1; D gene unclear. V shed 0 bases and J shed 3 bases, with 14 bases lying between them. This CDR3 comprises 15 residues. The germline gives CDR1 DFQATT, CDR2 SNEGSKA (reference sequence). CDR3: CSARDLGRGYTEAFF. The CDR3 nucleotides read TGCAGTGCTAGAGATCTCGGTCGGGGATACACTGAAGCTTTCTTT.

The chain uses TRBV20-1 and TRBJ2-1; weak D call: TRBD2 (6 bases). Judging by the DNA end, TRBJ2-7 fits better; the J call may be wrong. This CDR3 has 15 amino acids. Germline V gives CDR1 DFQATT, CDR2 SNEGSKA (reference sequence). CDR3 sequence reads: CSATRDSSSYNEQYF. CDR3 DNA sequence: TGCAGTGCTACTAGGGACTCCAGCTCCTACAATGAGCAGTACTTC.

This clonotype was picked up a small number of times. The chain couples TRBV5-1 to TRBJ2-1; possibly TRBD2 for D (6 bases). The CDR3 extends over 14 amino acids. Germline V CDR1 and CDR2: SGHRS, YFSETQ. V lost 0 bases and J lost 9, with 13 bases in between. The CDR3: CASSLDGSSPEQFF. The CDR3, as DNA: TGCGCCAGCAGCTTGGACGGGAGCTCCCCTGAGCAGTTCTTC.

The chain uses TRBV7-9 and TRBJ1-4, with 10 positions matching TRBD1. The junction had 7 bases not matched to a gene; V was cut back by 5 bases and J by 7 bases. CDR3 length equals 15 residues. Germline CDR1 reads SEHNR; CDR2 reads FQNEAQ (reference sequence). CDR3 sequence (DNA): TGTGCCAGCAGCCTACGACAGGGGGCGGCTGAAAAACTGTTTTTT. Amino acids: CASSLRQGAAEKLFF. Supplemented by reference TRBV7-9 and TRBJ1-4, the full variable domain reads DTGVSQNPRHKITKRGQNVTFRCDPISEHNRLYWYRQTLGQGPEFLTYFQNEAQLEKSRLLSDRFSAERPKGSFSTLEIQRTEQGDSAMYLCASSLRQGAAEKLFFGSGTQLSVL.

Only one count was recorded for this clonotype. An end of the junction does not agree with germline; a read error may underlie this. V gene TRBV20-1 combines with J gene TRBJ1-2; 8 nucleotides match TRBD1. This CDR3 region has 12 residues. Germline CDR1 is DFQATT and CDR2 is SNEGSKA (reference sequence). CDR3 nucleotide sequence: TGCAGTGCTGGACAGGGTGATCATGGCTGCACCTTC. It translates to CSAGQGDHGCTF.

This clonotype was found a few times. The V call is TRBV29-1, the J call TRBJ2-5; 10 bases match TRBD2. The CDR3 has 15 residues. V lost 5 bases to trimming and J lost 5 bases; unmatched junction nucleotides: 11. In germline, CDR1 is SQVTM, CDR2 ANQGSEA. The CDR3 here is CSVRLGLALRETQYF. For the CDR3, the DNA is TGCAGCGTTCGTCTGGGACTAGCGTTGAGGGAGACCCAGTACTTC.

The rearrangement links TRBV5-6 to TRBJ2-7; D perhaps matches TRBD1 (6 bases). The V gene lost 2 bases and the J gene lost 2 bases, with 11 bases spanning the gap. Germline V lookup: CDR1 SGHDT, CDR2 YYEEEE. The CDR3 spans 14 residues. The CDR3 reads CASSFLTGAYEQYF. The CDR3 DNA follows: TGTGCCAGCAGCTTCCTGACAGGAGCCTACGAGCAGTACTTC.

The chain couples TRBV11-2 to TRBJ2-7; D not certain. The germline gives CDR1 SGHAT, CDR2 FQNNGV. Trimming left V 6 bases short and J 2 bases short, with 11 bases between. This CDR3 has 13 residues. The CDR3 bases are TGTGCCAGCAGGGACCCGCGGACCTACGAGCAGTACTTC. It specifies CASRDPRTYEQYF.

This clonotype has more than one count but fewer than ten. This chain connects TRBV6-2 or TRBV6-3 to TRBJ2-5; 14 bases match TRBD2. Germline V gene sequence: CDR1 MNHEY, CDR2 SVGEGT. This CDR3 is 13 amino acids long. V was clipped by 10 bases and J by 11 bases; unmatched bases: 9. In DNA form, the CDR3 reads TGTGCCACCAGACTAGCGGGAGGGCCGCGGCAGTACTTC. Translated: CATRLAGGPRQYF.

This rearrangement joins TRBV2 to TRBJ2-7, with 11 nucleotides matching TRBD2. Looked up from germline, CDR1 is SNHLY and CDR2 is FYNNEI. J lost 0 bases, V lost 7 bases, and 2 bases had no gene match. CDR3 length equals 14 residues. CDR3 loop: CASKTSGNSYEQYF. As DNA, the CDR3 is TGTGCCAGCAAGACTAGCGGGAACTCCTACGAGCAGTACTTC.

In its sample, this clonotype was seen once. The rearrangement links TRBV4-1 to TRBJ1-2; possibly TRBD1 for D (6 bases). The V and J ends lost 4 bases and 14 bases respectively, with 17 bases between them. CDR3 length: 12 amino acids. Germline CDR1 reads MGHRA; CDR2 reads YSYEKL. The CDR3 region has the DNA TGCGCCAGCAGCCTAGACACAGGGCTTAGGACCTTC. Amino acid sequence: CASSLDTGLRTF.

CDR3 region: CASSLAPGYNEQFF. Here the CDR3 DNA reads TGTGCCAGCAGCTTAGCCCCGGGATACAATGAGCAGTTCTTC. This chain connects TRBV7-2 to TRBJ2-1, with D possibly TRBD2 on 5 matching bases. The CDR3 runs to 14 residues. Germline-derived CDR1 and CDR2 are SGHTA and FQGNSA. V was shortened by 0 bases and J by 4 bases, with 7 bases between the two germline ends.

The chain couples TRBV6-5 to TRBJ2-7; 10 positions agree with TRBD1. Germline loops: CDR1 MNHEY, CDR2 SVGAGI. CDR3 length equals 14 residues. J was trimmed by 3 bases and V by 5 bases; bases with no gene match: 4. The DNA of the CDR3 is TGTGCCAGCAGTGCGACAGGGGGCCTCTACGAGCAGTACTTC. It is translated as CASSATGGLYEQYF.

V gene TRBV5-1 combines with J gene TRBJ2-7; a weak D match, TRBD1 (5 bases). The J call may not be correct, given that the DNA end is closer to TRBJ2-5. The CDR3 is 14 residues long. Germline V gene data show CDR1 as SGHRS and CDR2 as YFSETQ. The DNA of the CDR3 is TGCGCCAGCAGCAGGACACCTACCCAGGAGACCCAGTACTTC. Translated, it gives CASSRTPTQETQYF.

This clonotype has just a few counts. CDR3 amino acids: CATSRVRDAVYQPQHF. The CDR3 DNA follows: TGTGCCACCAGCAGAGTTAGGGACGCCGTTTATCAGCCCCAGCATTTT. The chain employs TRBV15 and TRBJ1-5; TRBD1 is a possible D gene (5 bases). V lost 1 base and J lost 5, with 15 bases in between. The CDR3 loop spans 16 amino acids. Per the germline V gene, CDR1 is LNHNV and CDR2 is YYDKDF (reference sequence).

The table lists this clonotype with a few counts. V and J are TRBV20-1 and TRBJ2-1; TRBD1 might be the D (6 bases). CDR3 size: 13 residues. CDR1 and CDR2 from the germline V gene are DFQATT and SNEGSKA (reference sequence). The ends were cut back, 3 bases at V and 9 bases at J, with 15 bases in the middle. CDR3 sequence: CSARGTLAFEQFF. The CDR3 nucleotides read TGCAGTGCTAGGGGGACACTGGCATTTGAGCAGTTCTTC.

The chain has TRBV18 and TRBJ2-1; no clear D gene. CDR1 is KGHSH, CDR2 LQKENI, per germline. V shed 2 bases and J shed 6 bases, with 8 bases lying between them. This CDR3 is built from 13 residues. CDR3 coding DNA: TGTGCCAGCTCACCAAAGCAAGTCAATGAGCAGTTCTTC. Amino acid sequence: CASSPKQVNEQFF.

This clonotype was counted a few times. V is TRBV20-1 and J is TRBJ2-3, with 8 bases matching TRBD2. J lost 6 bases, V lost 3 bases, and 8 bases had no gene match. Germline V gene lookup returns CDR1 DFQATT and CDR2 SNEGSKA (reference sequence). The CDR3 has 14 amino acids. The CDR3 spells CSASLGGRLDTQYF. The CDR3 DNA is TGCAGTGCTAGCCTGGGCGGGAGGCTGGATACGCAGTATTTT.

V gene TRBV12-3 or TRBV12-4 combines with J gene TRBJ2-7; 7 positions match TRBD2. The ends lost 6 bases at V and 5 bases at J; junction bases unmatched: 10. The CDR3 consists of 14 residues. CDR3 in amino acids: CASSLRAGTDEQYF. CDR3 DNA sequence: TGTGCCAGCAGCCTTCGAGCGGGAACCGACGAGCAGTACTTC.

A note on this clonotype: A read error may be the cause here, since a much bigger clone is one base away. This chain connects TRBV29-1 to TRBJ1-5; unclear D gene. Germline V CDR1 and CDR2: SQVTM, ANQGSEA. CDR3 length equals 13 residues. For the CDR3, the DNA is TGCAGCGTTTCAGACCGGAGCAATCGGCCCCAGCATTTT. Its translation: CSVSDRSNRPQHF.

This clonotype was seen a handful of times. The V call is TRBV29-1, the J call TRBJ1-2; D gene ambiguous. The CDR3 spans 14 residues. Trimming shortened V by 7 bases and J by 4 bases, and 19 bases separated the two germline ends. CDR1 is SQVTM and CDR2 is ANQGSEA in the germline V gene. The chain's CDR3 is CSAERTSAGYGYTF. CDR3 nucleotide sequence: TGCAGCGCCGAACGGACTTCCGCAGGCTATGGCTACACCTTC.

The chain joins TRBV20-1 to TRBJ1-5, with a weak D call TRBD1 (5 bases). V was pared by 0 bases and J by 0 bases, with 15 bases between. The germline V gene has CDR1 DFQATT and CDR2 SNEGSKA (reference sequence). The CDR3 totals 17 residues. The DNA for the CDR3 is TGCAGTGCTAGAGATCAGGCCAGGGCCTATAGCAATCAGCCCCAGCATTTT. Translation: CSARDQARAYSNQPQHF.